This T cell receptor (beta chain) emerged from a study of shared clonotypes between healthy human individuals. Study-wide context: Per donor, CD8 memory used one plate, CD8 naive used two, CD4 memory used three and CD4 naive used three.

V was cut by 5 bases and J by 4 bases, with 9 bases left in between. There are 12 residues in the CDR3. The V gene's germline CDR1 is SEHNR and CDR2 FQNEAQ (reference sequence). Naive CD8 cells were CD45RO-negative, positively selected for CCR7, excluding terminally differentiated effector memory CD45RA+ cells. This table comes from immunoSEQ multiplex PCR, and its TCRdb copy is limited to in-frame clones, with some not included. The data contain 2 million or so clones, approximately 94% of them singletons. Material for sequencing was naive CD8+ T cells sorted from blood. The rearrangement joins TRBV7-9 to TRBJ2-7, with D perhaps assigned TRBD1 or TRBD2 (6 bases each). The source is a man between 18 and 29 years old in good health. The CDR3: CASSRGRYEQYF. For the CDR3, the DNA is TGTGCCAGCAGCCGGGGGCGATACGAGCAGTACTTC.